This TCR beta chain was profiled in a study of radiotherapy plus CTLA-4 blockade in lung cancer. Whole-study context: Disease control was present in around a third of patients, and objective responses in more than 15%.

General study findings and limits: Reports identified early blood T cell clone dynamics, with interferon-beta, as the best response predictor. After treatment with radiotherapy plus ipilimumab, TCR clones that came from the tumor expanded in blood.

On this clone itself: No antigen is known for it.

Generated by immunoSEQ multiplex PCR, the TCRdb table keeps only in-frame clones and is missing some. Here the sample spans about 46,000 clones, 77% being singletons. The germline V gene encodes CDR1 MGHRA and CDR2 YSYEKL. This CDR3 has 16 amino acids. With 0 bases clipped from V and 2 bases from J, the junction kept 4 bases outside the gene matches. This chain uses TRBV4-1 with TRBJ2-1; 7 positions agree with TRBD2. Sequencing was performed on peripheral blood, taken from a patient treated with radiotherapy plus ipilimumab. The receptor comes from a human donor with non-small cell lung cancer whose response to radiotherapy plus ipilimumab could not be evaluated. The CDR3 loop reads CASSQDPSGPYNEQFF. CDR3 in DNA: TGCGCCAGCAGCCAAGATCCTAGCGGCCCCTACAATGAGCAGTTCTTC.